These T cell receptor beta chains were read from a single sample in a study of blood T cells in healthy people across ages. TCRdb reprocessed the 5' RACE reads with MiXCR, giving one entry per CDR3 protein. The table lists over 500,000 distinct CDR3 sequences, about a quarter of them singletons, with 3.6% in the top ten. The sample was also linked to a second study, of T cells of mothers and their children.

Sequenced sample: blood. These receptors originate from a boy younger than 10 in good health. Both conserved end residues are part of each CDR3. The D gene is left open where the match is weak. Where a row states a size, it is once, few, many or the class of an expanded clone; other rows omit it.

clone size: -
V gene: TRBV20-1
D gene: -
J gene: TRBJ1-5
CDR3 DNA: TGCAGTGCTAGTGGGGGGGCTGCCCAGCCCCAGCATTTT
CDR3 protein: CSASGGAAQPQHF

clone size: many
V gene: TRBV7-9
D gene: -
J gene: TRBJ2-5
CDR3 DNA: TGTGCCAGCAGCCCAACCGGGACCCAGTACTTC
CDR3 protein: CASSPTGTQYF

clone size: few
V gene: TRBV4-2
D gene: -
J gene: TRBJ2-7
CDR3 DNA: TGTGCCAGCAGCCAAGCCGGAGGGAGGTACGAGCAGTACTTC
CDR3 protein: CASSQAGGRYEQYF

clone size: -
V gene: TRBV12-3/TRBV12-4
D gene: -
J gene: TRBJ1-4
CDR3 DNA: TGTGCCAGCAGTCTAGCTAAGGGGTTATCGGATGAAAAACTGTTTTTT
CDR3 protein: CASSLAKGLSDEKLFF

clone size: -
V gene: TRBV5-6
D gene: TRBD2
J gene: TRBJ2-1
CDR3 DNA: TGTGCCAGCAGCCGGACTAGCGGATCCTTTTACAATGAGCAGTTCTTC
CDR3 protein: CASSRTSGSFYNEQFF

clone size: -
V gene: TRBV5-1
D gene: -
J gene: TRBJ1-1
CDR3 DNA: TGCGCCAGCAGCTTGGACGGGTACACTGAAGCTTTCTTT
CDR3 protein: CASSLDGYTEAFF

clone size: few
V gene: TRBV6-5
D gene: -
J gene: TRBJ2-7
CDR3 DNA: TGTGCCAGCAGAAACCGGGGAACCTACGAGCAGTACTTC
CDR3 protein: CASRNRGTYEQYF

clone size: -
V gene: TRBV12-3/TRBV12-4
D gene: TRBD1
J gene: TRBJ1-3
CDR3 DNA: TGTGCCAGCAGTTCAGGGGGCGCGGGAGGAAACACCATATATTTT
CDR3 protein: CASSSGGAGGNTIYF

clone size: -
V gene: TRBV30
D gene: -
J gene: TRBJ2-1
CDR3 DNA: TGTGCCTGGAAGGGGGGGCCGGGCAATGAGCAGTTCTTC
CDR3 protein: CAWKGGPGNEQFF

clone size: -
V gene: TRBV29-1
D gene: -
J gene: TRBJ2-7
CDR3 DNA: TGCAGCGTTTGGTCCCAGCGAGACTACGAGCAGTACTTC
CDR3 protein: CSVWSQRDYEQYF

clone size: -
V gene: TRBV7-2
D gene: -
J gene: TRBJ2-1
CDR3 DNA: TGTGCCAGCAGCTCTAGGGCCCTCGATGAGCAGTTCTTC
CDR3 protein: CASSSRALDEQFF

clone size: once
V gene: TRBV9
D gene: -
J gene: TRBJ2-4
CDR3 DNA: TGTGCCAACAGCGTAGCCCCCCAAAACATTCAGTACTTC
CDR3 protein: CANSVAPQNIQYF

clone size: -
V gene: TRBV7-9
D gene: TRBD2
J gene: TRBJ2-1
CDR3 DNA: TGTGCCAGCAGCTTAGTCCTAGCGGGGACTAATGAGCAGTTCTTC
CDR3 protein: CASSLVLAGTNEQFF

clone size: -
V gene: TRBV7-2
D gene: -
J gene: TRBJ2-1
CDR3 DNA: TGTGCCAGCAGCTTATCCGTGGGGAATGAGCAGTTCTTC
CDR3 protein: CASSLSVGNEQFF

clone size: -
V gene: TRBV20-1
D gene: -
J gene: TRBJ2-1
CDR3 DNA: TGCAGTGCCAATCGCCTACTAGTTATAGCAAATGAGCAGTTCTTC
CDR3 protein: CSANRLLVIANEQFF

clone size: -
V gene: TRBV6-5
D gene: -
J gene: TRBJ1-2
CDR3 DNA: TGTGCCAGCAGCCCGCAGGAAGGGGCTAACTATGGCTACACCTTC
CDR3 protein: CASSPQEGANYGYTF

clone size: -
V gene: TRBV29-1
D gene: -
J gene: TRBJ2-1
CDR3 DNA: TGCAGCTCGGACAGTTACAATGAGCAGTTCTTC
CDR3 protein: CSSDSYNEQFF

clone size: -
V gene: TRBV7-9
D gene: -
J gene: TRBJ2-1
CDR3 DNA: TGTGCCAGCAGCTTAAGAGGCGGGATAGTCTACAATGAGCAGTTCTTC
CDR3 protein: CASSLRGGIVYNEQFF

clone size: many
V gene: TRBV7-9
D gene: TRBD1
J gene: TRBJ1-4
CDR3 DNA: TGTGCCAGCAGCCAGGGACAGGGTAATGAAAAACTGTTTTTT
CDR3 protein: CASSQGQGNEKLFF

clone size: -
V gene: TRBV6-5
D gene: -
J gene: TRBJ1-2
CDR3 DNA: TGTGCCAGCGGTGCTGGGGGCATATGGGATGGCTACACCTTC
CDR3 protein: CASGAGGIWDGYTF

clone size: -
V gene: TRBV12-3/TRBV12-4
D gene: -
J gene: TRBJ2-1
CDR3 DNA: TGTGCCAGCAGTGCCAGCGGGCCCTGGGTTGAGCAGTTCTTC
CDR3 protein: CASSASGPWVEQFF

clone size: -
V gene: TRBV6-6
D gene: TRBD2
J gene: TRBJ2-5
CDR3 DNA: TGTGCCAGCAGTCAGACTAGCGGGATTCAAGAGACCCAGTACTTC
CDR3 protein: CASSQTSGIQETQYF

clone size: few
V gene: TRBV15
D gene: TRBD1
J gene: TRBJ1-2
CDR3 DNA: TGTGCCACCAGACCCGGGACAGGGAGTAACTATGGCTACACCTTC
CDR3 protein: CATRPGTGSNYGYTF

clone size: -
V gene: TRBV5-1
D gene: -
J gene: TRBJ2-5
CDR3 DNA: TGCGCCAGCAGCCCGGAGACTCCAGAGACCCAGTACTTC
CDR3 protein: CASSPETPETQYF

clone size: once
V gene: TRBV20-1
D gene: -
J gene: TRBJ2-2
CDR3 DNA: TGCAGTGCTAGAGTAGAGTCCGGGGAGCTGTTTTTT
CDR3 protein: CSARVESGELFF

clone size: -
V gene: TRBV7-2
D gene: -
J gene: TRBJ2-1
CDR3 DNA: TGTGCCAGCAGCTTAGTGATCGGTGCGGGTATCAATGAGCAGTTCTTC
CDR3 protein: CASSLVIGAGINEQFF

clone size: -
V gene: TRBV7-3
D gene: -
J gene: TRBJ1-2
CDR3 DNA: TGTGCCAGTAGCTTGGGGGTAGCGGGAGGCTACACCTTC
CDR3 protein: CASSLGVAGGYTF

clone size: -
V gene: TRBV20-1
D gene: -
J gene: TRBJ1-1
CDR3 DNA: TGCAGTGCTAGAGTCCGGGACGCGAACACTGAAGCTTTCTTT
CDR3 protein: CSARVRDANTEAFF

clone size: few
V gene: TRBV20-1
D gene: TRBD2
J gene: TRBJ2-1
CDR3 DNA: TGCAGTGCTGCCCGACTAGCGGGAGCTTCCTACAATGAGCAGTTCTTC
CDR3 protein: CSAARLAGASYNEQFF

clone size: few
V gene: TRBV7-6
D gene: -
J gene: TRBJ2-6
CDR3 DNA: TGTGCCAGCAGCTTAAGTACGCCGGCGGGGGGGGCCAACGTCCTGACTTTC
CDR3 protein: CASSLSTPAGGANVLTF

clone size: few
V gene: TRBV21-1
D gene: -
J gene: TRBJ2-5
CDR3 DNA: TGTGCCAGCGCCGAGCCCCAGGCCCAGTACTTC
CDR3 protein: CASAEPQAQYF

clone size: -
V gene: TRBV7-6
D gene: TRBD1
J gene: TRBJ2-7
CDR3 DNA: TGTGCCAGCAGCTTATCAGGGGGCGCCGTCTACGAGCAGTACTTC
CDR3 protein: CASSLSGGAVYEQYF